These 16 T cell receptor beta chains were all obtained from the same sample, sequenced in a study of Ad26.COV2.S vaccination and SARS-CoV-2 variants. The treatment: around 19 received Ad26.COV2.S at low or high dose, single or two shots; about 5 received placebo; per-sample allocation not given. Specimen acquisition occurred on day 63 following the initial vaccine or placebo injection. Repertoires were generated with immunoSEQ multiplex PCR, while TCRdb's copy carries only in-frame clones and drops some. The sample contains roughly 350,000 clones, approximately 90% of which appear only once. Sequencing was performed on peripheral blood, taken in a trial of Ad26.COV2.S vaccine versus placebo. The receptors stem from a person between 18 and 65 years old who received the Ad26.COV2.S COVID-19 vaccine or a placebo.

The chain recombines TRBV3-1 (or the pseudogene TRBV3-2) with TRBJ1-4; D might be TRBD1 (5 bases). The CDR3 consists of 16 residues. Germline CDR1 and CDR2: LGHDT and YNNKEL (reference sequence). The V gene lost 4 bases and the J gene lost 0 bases, with 12 bases spanning the gap. CDR3 DNA: TGTGCCAGCAGCCCTCCGGGGACTCCAACTAATGAAAAACTGTTTTTT. Amino acids: CASSPPGTPTNEKLFF.

The chain links TRBV5-6 to TRBJ2-3, with 8 bases aligning to TRBD1. There are 14 residues in the CDR3. In germline, CDR1 is SGHDT, CDR2 YYEEEE. With 9 bases clipped from V and 2 bases from J, the junction kept 8 bases outside the gene matches. This chain's CDR3 is CATKTGAHTDTQYF. CDR3 bases: TGTGCCACCAAGACAGGGGCGCACACAGATACGCAGTATTTT.

The chain combines TRBV15 with TRBJ2-1; TRBD2 is a possible D gene (7 bases). Trimming shortened V by 6 bases and J by 5 bases, and 14 bases separated the two germline ends. The germline V gene has CDR1 LNHNV and CDR2 YYDKDF (reference sequence). The CDR3 totals 14 residues. CDR3 loop: CATRGGGKDNEQFF. CDR3 DNA sequence: TGTGCCACCAGGGGAGGGGGTAAAGACAATGAGCAGTTCTTC.

The CDR3 bases are TGTGCCAGCAGCTCCCCGACAGGACTCTCTGGGGCCAACGTCCTGACTTTC. Translation gives CASSSPTGLSGANVLTF. The V gene is TRBV5-5, the J gene TRBJ2-6; D may be TRBD1 (6 bases). Looked up from germline, CDR1 is SGHKS and CDR2 is YYEKEE (reference sequence). Trimming took 3 bases from V and 0 from J, leaving 13 bases between them. The CDR3 runs 17 residues.

This chain uses TRBV5-4 with TRBJ2-7; D possibly corresponds to TRBD1 (5 bases). Trimming stripped 4 bases from V and 2 bases from J, with 13 bases between. The germline gives CDR1 SGHNT, CDR2 YYREEE (reference sequence). CDR3 size: 14 residues. CDR3: CASSLESGTYEQYF. CDR3 nucleotides: TGTGCCAGCAGCCTGGAGTCAGGGACCTACGAGCAGTACTTC.

This chain links TRBV3-1 (or the pseudogene TRBV3-2) with TRBJ1-5; 8 bases match TRBD1. After removal of 11 bases from V and 3 bases from J, the junction contained 6 bases not matched to a gene. The CDR3 is made up of 13 amino acids. Germline V CDR1 and CDR2: LGHDT, YNNKEL (reference sequence). The CDR3 region has the DNA TGTGCCTGCGCAGGGGGCGACAATCAGCCCCAGCATTTT. Translating it yields CACAGGDNQPQHF.

V usage is TRBV7-9 and J usage is TRBJ2-3, with TRBD2 as a possible D gene (6 bases). This CDR3 contains 13 residues. Germline V gene sequence: CDR1 SEHNR, CDR2 FQNEAQ (reference sequence). Trimming took 5 bases from V and 4 from J, leaving 10 bases between them. In DNA, the CDR3 is TGTGCCAGCAGCCGGGACTCCCCAGATACGCAGTATTTT. As protein: CASSRDSPDTQYF.

This chain uses TRBV9 with TRBJ2-2, with 13 bases lining up with TRBD2. Germline V gives CDR1 SGDLS, CDR2 YYNGEE. The ends lost 2 bases at V and 7 bases at J; junction bases unmatched: 2. The CDR3 is made up of 15 amino acids. The CDR3 sequence is CASSVGLAGDGELFF. In DNA form, the CDR3 reads TGTGCCAGCAGCGTTGGACTAGCGGGAGACGGGGAGCTGTTTTTT.

Regarding this clone: At one of its ends the junction is not consistent with the germline gene, which may arise from a read error. The chain uses TRBV20-1 and TRBJ2-7; 7 bases are shared with TRBD1. This CDR3 contains 14 residues. Germline V gives CDR1 DFQATT, CDR2 SNEGSKA (reference sequence). Here the CDR3 DNA reads TGCAGTGCTAGTCCCGGACAGGTCTCCAACGAGCAGTACTTC. This translates into CSASPGQVSNEQYF.

The V call is TRBV5-1, the J call TRBJ2-2, with TRBD2 as a possible D gene (6 bases). With 0 bases removed from V and 7 bases from J, the gap between germline ends came to 19 bases. Germline V gene sequence: CDR1 SGHRS, CDR2 YFSETQ. This CDR3 region has 17 residues. The CDR3 loop is CASSLVGGARAGGELFF. In DNA, the CDR3 is TGCGCCAGCAGCTTGGTAGGCGGGGCCCGCGCCGGCGGGGAGCTGTTTTTT.

V gene TRBV27 combines with J gene TRBJ2-1; 11 bases are shared with TRBD2. V lost 4 bases to trimming and J lost 2 bases; unmatched junction nucleotides: 10. Germline CDR1 reads MNHEY; CDR2 reads SMNVEV (reference sequence). There are 18 residues in the CDR3. CDR3 amino acids: CASSSLIIAGGPYNEQFF. CDR3 nucleotide sequence: TGTGCCAGCAGTTCCCTGATCATAGCGGGAGGGCCCTACAATGAGCAGTTCTTC.

V is TRBV9 and J is TRBJ1-2; no reliable D call. The V gene lost 3 bases and the J gene lost 6 bases, with 9 bases spanning the gap. The CDR3 runs 12 residues. Per the germline V gene, CDR1 is SGDLS and CDR2 is YYNGEE. CDR3 amino acids: CASSDDGDGYTF. The CDR3 region has the DNA TGTGCCAGCAGCGACGACGGAGATGGCTACACCTTC.

This chain uses TRBV6-5 with TRBJ1-6, with TRBD1 matching over 7 bases. The germline CDR1 and CDR2 sequences are MNHEY and SVGAGI. V lost 2 bases, J lost 8 bases, and 3 bases stayed unmatched. This CDR3 comprises 14 residues. CDR3 protein: CASSYKGADSPLHF. In DNA form, the CDR3 reads TGTGCCAGCAGTTACAAGGGGGCTGATTCACCCCTCCACTTT.

V is TRBV7-3 and J is TRBJ1-2, with D uncertain. The CDR3 has 13 amino acids. Germline V CDR1 and CDR2: SGHTA, FQGTGA. Between the trimmed V and J ends, which lost 1 base and 2 bases, there was a span of 5 bases. The CDR3 here is CASSLMGNYGYTF. CDR3 bases: TGTGCCAGCAGCTTAATGGGGAACTATGGCTACACCTTC.

The rearrangement links TRBV21-1 to TRBJ2-7; the table names TRBD1, a call not compared with the DNA. TRBV21-1 corresponds to a pseudogene. There are 15 residues in the CDR3. The CDR3 DNA is TGTGCCAGCAGCAGCAGACAGGGTAATTCAGGCGAGCAGTACTTC. Translation: CASSSRQGNSGEQYF.

CDR3 sequence (DNA): TGTGCCAGCAGTTTAGGGGAGGGACATCTGTACCAAGAGACCCAGTACTTC. Amino acid sequence: CASSLGEGHLYQETQYF. The rearrangement uses TRBV27 and TRBJ2-5; the D gene is possibly TRBD2 (7 bases). Trimming stripped 2 bases from V and 0 bases from J, with 16 bases between. CDR3 length: 17 residues. Germline V lookup: CDR1 MNHEY, CDR2 SMNVEV (reference sequence).